A selection of T cell receptor beta chains follows, all from one sample in a study of cytomegalovirus exposure and HLA in healthy donors. Sequencing was performed with immunoSEQ multiplex PCR; in TCRdb, only in-frame clones are kept and a portion is missing. There are approximately 100,000 clones in the sample; approximately 77% occur only once, and 4.5% to 6% lies in the top ten. The sample comprised PBMCs. All receptors come from a woman between 40 and 55 years old in good health and CMV-seronegative. Both conserved end residues are part of each CDR3. D genes are given only for firm matches. Part of the rows lack a size; the others show once, few, many or a class for expanded clones.

TRBV5-6	NA	TRBD2	TRBJ2-3	TGTGCCAGCAGCTTTGGACTAGTAGGAGATACGCAGTATTTT	CASSFGLVGDTQYF
TRBV19	NA	NA	TRBJ1-1	TGTGCCAGTAGTATCGCGAGGTCGGCTGAAGCTTTCTTT	CASSIARSAEAFF
TRBV15	NA	NA	TRBJ1-4	TGTGCCACCAGCAGAGATTTCCGTTCAACTAATGAAAAACTGTTTTTT	CATSRDFRSTNEKLFF
TRBV14	few	NA	TRBJ2-7	TGTGCCAGCAGCCAAGGCCTCTTACGGGGTGGGGACTACGAGCAGTACTTC	CASSQGLLRGGDYEQYF
TRBV6-1	NA	TRBD1	TRBJ1-2	TGTGCCAGCAGTGAAGGGGGGACAGGGGCCTATGGCTACACCTTC	CASSEGGTGAYGYTF
TRBV30	NA	TRBD1	TRBJ2-7	TGTGCCTGGAGCACCCCCCGGGACAGGGGGAACGAGCAGTACTTC	CAWSTPRDRGNEQYF
TRBV6-5	NA	TRBD1	TRBJ1-1	TGTGCCAGCAATTCGGACAGGGGGGGGAACACTGAAGCTTTCTTT	CASNSDRGGNTEAFF
TRBV12-2	NA	NA	TRBJ1-6	TGTGCAAGTCGACCAACAGGCTCCGGTCCTTCACCCCTCCACTTT	CASRPTGSGPSPLHF
TRBV6-6	NA	TRBD2	TRBJ2-3	TGTGCCAGCAGACCCACTAGCGGGGTGGGGGGGGATACGCAGTATTTT	CASRPTSGVGGDTQYF
TRBV5-1	NA	TRBD2	TRBJ2-2	TGCGCCAGCAGCGGGGGACTAGCGGGGAACACCGGGGAGCTGTTTTTT	CASSGGLAGNTGELFF
TRBV4-2	NA	TRBD1	TRBJ1-1	TGTGCCATTACAGGGGCAAACACTGAAGCTTTCTTT	CAITGANTEAFF
TRBV13	NA	NA	TRBJ2-7	TGTGCCAGCAGCGACCTGGGGACTGGTTCCTACGAGCAGTACTTC	CASSDLGTGSYEQYF
TRBV21-1	NA	NA	TRBJ1-4	TGTGCCAGGGACAGTCCCGCGGCTAATGAAAAACTGTTTTTT	CARDSPAANEKLFF
TRBV12-5	NA	TRBD2	TRBJ2-2	TGTGCTAGTGGTTTGGTACAAGGGACTAGAAACACCGGGGAGCTGTTTTTT	CASGLVQGTRNTGELFF
TRBV18	NA	NA	TRBJ1-2	TGTGCCAGCTCACCGTTCCGGGAGCCATCCTATGGCTACACCTTC	CASSPFREPSYGYTF
TRBV6-1	NA	TRBD2	TRBJ2-5	TGTGCCAGCACGGCGGCGGGGGGGCGGGAGACCCAGTACTTC	CASTAAGGRETQYF
TRBV7-2	NA	TRBD2	TRBJ2-1	TGTGCCAGCAGCTCCCTAGCGGGGCTCTACAATGAGCAGTTCTTC	CASSSLAGLYNEQFF
TRBV5-1	NA	TRBD1	TRBJ1-2	TGCGCCAGCAGCCCGGGGACAGGGGAGGGCTATGGCTACACCTTC	CASSPGTGEGYGYTF
TRBV7-3	NA	NA	TRBJ1-6	TGTGCCAGCAGCACGGGCCGACGGGGAGAGTCACCCCTCCACTTT	CASSTGRRGESPLHF
TRBV9	NA	TRBD1	TRBJ1-2	TGTGCCAGCAGCGTAGTGGGCAATCCGGGACAGGGAGGCTACACCTTC	CASSVVGNPGQGGYTF
TRBV6-5	NA	NA	TRBJ2-1	TGTGCCAGCAGTTACGGAGGGAGCTCCTACAATGAGCAGTTCTTC	CASSYGGSSYNEQFF
TRBV6-1	NA	NA	TRBJ1-4	TGTGCCAGCAGGGAGGGGGGGGCAGGGGAAAAACTGTTTTTT	CASREGGAGEKLFF
TRBV6-1	NA	TRBD1	TRBJ1-6	TGTGCCAGCAGTAAGACAGGGGGGAATTCACCCCTCCACTTT	CASSKTGGNSPLHF
TRBV5-1	NA	TRBD2	TRBJ2-1	TGCGCCAGCAGCACTGCCCGCAAAAAGGGGACTAGCTGGGGGAATGAGCAGTTCTTC	CASSTARKKGTSWGNEQFF
TRBV5-6	few	NA	TRBJ1-1	TGTGCCAGCAGCTCCCGAGGGGGCACTGAAGCTTTCTTT	CASSSRGGTEAFF
TRBV7-6	NA	NA	TRBJ1-2	TGTGCCAGCAGCCCGGCGCAGGGGTCTGAGGAAGCCTATGGCTACACCTTC	CASSPAQGSEEAYGYTF
TRBV6-5	NA	NA	TRBJ1-3	TGTGCCAGCAGGCCGGGACAAACCTCTGGAAACACCATATATTTT	CASRPGQTSGNTIYF
TRBV25-1	NA	NA	TRBJ1-1	TGTGCCAGCAGTGAGGGACAAGGGTGGAACACTGAAGCTTTCTTT	CASSEGQGWNTEAFF
TRBV5-1	NA	NA	TRBJ2-3	TGCGCCAGCCTGGAAGACAGTAGCACAGATACGCAGTATTTT	CASLEDSSTDTQYF
TRBV5-1	NA	NA	TRBJ1-2	TGCGCCAGCAGCTTGGAATCAGACAATGGCTACACCTTC	CASSLESDNGYTF
TRBV2	NA	NA	TRBJ1-6	TGTGCCAGCACCTCACAGGGTTCCGTTGGCAATTCACCCCTCCACTTT	CASTSQGSVGNSPLHF
TRBV11-2	NA	TRBD2	TRBJ2-3	TGTGCCAGCAGCCTAACTAGCGGTCCCGCTACGCAGTATTTT	CASSLTSGPATQYF
TRBV6-1	few	NA	TRBJ2-7	TGTGCCAGCAGGATGGCAGGTTTCTACGAGCAGTACTTC	CASRMAGFYEQYF
TRBV19	NA	NA	TRBJ2-2	TGTGCCAGTGGCCGCAACACCGGGGAGCTGTTTTTT	CASGRNTGELFF
TRBV5-1	NA	NA	TRBJ2-7	TGCGCCAGCAGCTTCCCGGGGTCCCCCTACGAGCAGTACTTC	CASSFPGSPYEQYF
TRBV18	NA	NA	TRBJ2-5	TGTGCCAGCTCACGTAGCGACAGGCAAGAGACCCAGTACTTC	CASSRSDRQETQYF
TRBV18	NA	TRBD1	TRBJ2-7	TGTGCCAGCTCACAGGGACAGGGGAGGCCCTACGAGCAGTACTTC	CASSQGQGRPYEQYF
TRBV10-1	few	NA	TRBJ1-1	TGCGCCAGCAGTGGGAGAAATACTGAAGCTTTCTTT	CASSGRNTEAFF
TRBV18	NA	NA	TRBJ2-1	TGTGCCAGCTCGCGGTTAATGAATGAGCAGTTCTTC	CASSRLMNEQFF
TRBV6-1	few	TRBD2	TRBJ2-1	TGTGCCAGCAGTCGGACTAGCGGGGGTAAGAATGAGCAGTTCTTC	CASSRTSGGKNEQFF
TRBV27	NA	TRBD1	TRBJ2-7	TGTGCCAGCCACAGACAGGGTCGTTCCTACGAGCAGTACTTC	CASHRQGRSYEQYF
TRBV7-8	NA	TRBD2	TRBJ2-5	TGTGCCAGCAGCTTAGGGGTAGGGCGGGGGGGCCGCGAGACCCAGTACTTC	CASSLGVGRGGRETQYF
TRBV25-1	NA	NA	TRBJ1-6	TGTGCCAGCAGTGAGAGGGATTCACCCCTCCACTTT	CASSERDSPLHF
TRBV19	NA	NA	TRBJ2-7	TGTGCCAGTAGTATTACAAACGGGGGCTACGAGCAGTACTTC	CASSITNGGYEQYF
TRBV7-9	medium-sized	NA	TRBJ1-1	TGTGCCAGCAGCTTTGAAGGGGTAGGGACTGAAGCTTTCTTT	CASSFEGVGTEAFF
TRBV19	NA	NA	TRBJ1-5	TGTGCCAGTAGTATAGAGTCGCAGGGATCTCAGCCCCAGCATTTT	CASSIESQGSQPQHF
TRBV5-8	NA	TRBD2	TRBJ2-7	TGTGCCAGCAGCCCGAGACTAGCGGGGGGTTTCGGCGAGCAGTACTTC	CASSPRLAGGFGEQYF
TRBV6-6	NA	TRBD1	TRBJ2-7	TGTGCCAGCAGTCGGACAGGGGGCCCCTACGAGCAGTACTTC	CASSRTGGPYEQYF
TRBV4-1	NA	TRBD1	TRBJ1-5	TGCGCCAGCAGCCAAAGCACAGGGGGCAATCAGCCCCAGCATTTT	CASSQSTGGNQPQHF
TRBV6-5	NA	TRBD1	TRBJ1-5	TGTGCCAGCAGCCTTGTTCAGGGGGTAGGTCAGCCCCAGCATTTT	CASSLVQGVGQPQHF
TRBV6-1	NA	TRBD1	TRBJ2-7	TGTGCCAGCAGTGTTACCCGGGACAGGAACGCCTACGAGCAGTACTTC	CASSVTRDRNAYEQYF
TRBV18	NA	TRBD1	TRBJ1-1	TGTGCCAGCCTATGGACAGGGCCGAACACTGAAGCTTTCTTT	CASLWTGPNTEAFF
TRBV6-5	NA	TRBD1	TRBJ1-1	TGTGCCAGCAGTTACGACACCGACAGGGGAAAACTTGAAGCTTTCTTT	CASSYDTDRGKLEAFF
TRBV20-1	NA	NA	TRBJ1-5	TGCAGTGCTAGGAGTCAGCCCCAGCATTTT	CSARSQPQHF
TRBV5-6	NA	NA	TRBJ1-1	TGTGCCAGCAAGGGGCTAGGAAGCACTGAAGCTTTCTTT	CASKGLGSTEAFF